One and the same sample provided the 13 T cell receptor beta chains below, sequenced in a study of blood T cell repertoires in COVID-19. Produced via immunoSEQ multiplex PCR; TCRdb's table is partial and in-frame only. The sample contains about 140,000 clones, 86% of which appear only once. The sample consisted of peripheral blood. These receptors all come from a woman aged 55-69 years with acute or convalescent COVID-19.

The gene calls are TRBV7-2 and TRBJ2-7; D remains ambiguous. Per the germline V gene, CDR1 is SGHTA and CDR2 is FQGNSA. The CDR3 length is 17 residues. Trimming shortened V by 1 base and J by 3 bases, and 19 bases separated the two germline ends. As DNA, the CDR3 is TGTGCCAGCAGCTTAGGTGAAGGAGTGGCCGACCACTACGAGCAGTACTTC. This gives the protein CASSLGEGVADHYEQYF.

The chain uses TRBV29-1 and TRBJ1-5; tentatively, D is TRBD1 (6 bases). CDR3 size: 14 residues. V was shortened by 4 bases and J by 3 bases, with 13 bases between the two germline ends. Germline V gene lookup returns CDR1 SQVTM and CDR2 ANQGSEA. The CDR3 sequence is CSVAIGQPNQPQHF. The CDR3 DNA sequence: TGCAGCGTTGCCATTGGACAGCCCAATCAGCCCCAGCATTTT.

The rearrangement uses TRBV5-6 and TRBJ1-3; possibly TRBD1 for D (6 bases). The CDR3 is made up of 14 amino acids. Germline CDR1 SGHDT, CDR2 YYEEEE. V dropped 0 bases and J dropped 2 bases, with 6 bases sitting between them. CDR3 nucleotides: TGTGCCAGCAGCTTGGACAGGGCTGGAAACACCATATATTTT. Protein sequence: CASSLDRAGNTIYF.

This sequence joins TRBV9 and TRBJ2-3; D is perhaps TRBD1 (5 bases). The CDR3 runs 14 residues. V shed 3 bases and J shed 9 bases, with 17 bases lying between them. CDR1 is SGDLS, CDR2 YYNGEE, per germline. CDR3 region: CASSDQSRVGTQYF. The DNA of the CDR3 is TGTGCCAGCAGCGACCAATCCAGGGTAGGCACGCAGTATTTT. Combining the CDR3 with reference TRBV9 and TRBJ2-3 gives the whole variable domain DSGVTQTPKHLITATGQRVTLRCSPRSGDLSVYWYQQSLDQGLQFLIQYYNGEERAKGNILERFSAQQFPDLHSELNLSSLELGDSALYFCASSDQSRVGTQYFGPGTRLTVL.

This chain links TRBV18 with TRBJ2-7; possibly TRBD1 for D (6 bases). Trimming took 1 base from V and 3 from J, leaving 10 bases between them. The CDR3 loop spans 14 amino acids. In germline, CDR1 is KGHSH, CDR2 LQKENI. The CDR3 sequence is CASSPLGQYYEQYF. CDR3 coding DNA: TGTGCCAGCTCACCACTAGGACAGTACTACGAGCAGTACTTC.

This CDR3 is CSVESPGFDYGYTF. DNA of the CDR3: TGCAGCGTTGAATCCCCGGGTTTCGACTATGGCTACACCTTC. The rearrangement uses TRBV29-1 and TRBJ1-2, with D uncertain. The CDR3 totals 14 residues. V lost 2 bases to trimming and J lost 3 bases, with 13 bases between them. Germline CDR1 reads SQVTM; CDR2 reads ANQGSEA.

The rearrangement joins TRBV5-4 to TRBJ2-7; tentatively, D is TRBD1 (6 bases). The V gene lost 5 bases and the J gene lost 2 bases, with 14 bases spanning the gap. The length of the CDR3 is 14 residues. The V gene's germline CDR1 is SGHNT and CDR2 YYREEE (reference sequence). DNA of the CDR3: TGTGCCAGCAGGGATCAGGGGACCCCCTACGAGCAGTACTTC. This gives the protein CASRDQGTPYEQYF.

The rearrangement uses TRBV19 and TRBJ2-1, with TRBD1 identical over 7 bases. The CDR3 contains 16 residues. V dropped 3 bases and J dropped 3; count of bases not matched to a gene: 8. CDR1 is LNHDA, CDR2 SQIVND, per germline (reference sequence). This CDR3 is CASSIGSGQFYNEQFF. The CDR3 DNA follows: TGTGCCAGTAGTATTGGGTCGGGACAGTTCTACAATGAGCAGTTCTTC.

This clone was detected a few times. The chain is built from TRBV5-1 and TRBJ1-3; 7 bases map to TRBD1. Trimming cost V 0 bases and J 0 bases; bases outside gene matches: 0. The CDR3 runs to 15 residues. Germline CDR1 reads SGHRS; CDR2 reads YFSETQ. CDR3 DNA sequence: TGCGCCAGCAGCTTGGAGGGGGCCTCTGGAAACACCATATATTTT. Protein product: CASSLEGASGNTIYF. Full variable domain (remainder filled in from reference TRBV5-1 and TRBJ1-3): KAGVTQTPRYLIKTRGQQVTLSCSPISGHRSVSWYQQTPGQGLQFLFEYFSETQRNKGNFPGRFSGRQFSNSRSEMNVSTLELGDSALYLCASSLEGASGNTIYFGEGSWLTVV.

This clone was recorded once. The rearrangement joins TRBV29-1 to TRBJ1-2, with 8 bases matching TRBD1. The V and J ends lost 1 base and 5 bases, in that order; junction bases with no gene match: 6. Per the germline V gene, CDR1 is SQVTM and CDR2 is ANQGSEA. The CDR3 loop spans 14 amino acids. CDR3 coding DNA: TGCAGCGTTGAAGGCGACAGGGGAGGGTATGGCTACACCTTC. It codes for CSVEGDRGGYGYTF.

The V gene is TRBV11-3, the J gene TRBJ1-2; TRBD1 is a possible D gene (5 bases). CDR1 is SGHNT and CDR2 is YENEEA in the germline V gene. V was shortened by 5 bases and J by 0 bases, with 16 bases between the two germline ends. The CDR3 is made up of 16 amino acids. The CDR3 region has the DNA TGTGCCAGCAGCCCCTCCCCCGGGACTTCTAACTATGGCTACACCTTC. Amino acid sequence: CASSPSPGTSNYGYTF.

V is TRBV5-1 and J is TRBJ1-1; 11 bases fit TRBD1. Trimming at V came to 0 bases and at J to 5 bases, leaving 3 bases not matched to a gene. Per the germline V gene, CDR1 is SGHRS and CDR2 is YFSETQ. CDR3 length equals 15 residues. CDR3 region: CASSLEGQGVTEAFF. For the CDR3, the DNA is TGCGCCAGCAGCTTGGAGGGACAGGGGGTGACTGAAGCTTTCTTT.

This chain uses TRBV18 with TRBJ2-1; weak D call: TRBD2 (5 bases). V lost 3 bases, J lost 4 bases, and 13 bases lay in between. The germline V gene encodes CDR1 KGHSH and CDR2 LQKENI. The CDR3 has 15 residues. As DNA, the CDR3 is TGTGCCAGCTCACCTTCGGTAGGAGGATACAATGAGCAGTTCTTC. Translation: CASSPSVGGYNEQFF.